This TCR beta chain derives from a study of cytomegalovirus exposure and HLA in healthy donors. Regarding the study as a whole: Overall, about 160 TCR beta chains were annotated as cytomegalovirus-associated.

This CDR3 has 15 residues. CDR1 SGHRS and CDR2 YFSETQ come from the germline V gene. Trimming removed 0 bases from V and 0 bases from J, with 6 bases in between. The study ran its PCR with 60 Vbeta and 13 Jbeta primers. Libraries were prepared by immunoSEQ multiplex PCR; TCRdb keeps only in-frame clonotypes and omits some of them. The table lists about 140,000 clones, roughly three quarters of them singletons. With respect to this clone: As yet, its antigen is unknown. Other DNA sequences of this sample code for an identical CDR3.

The rearrangement joins TRBV5-1 to TRBJ2-2, with D perhaps TRBD2 (5 bases). The clonotype was recovered from a woman between 40 and 50 years old in good health and CMV-seronegative. The sequencing sample was made of PBMCs. This CDR3 reads CASSLAGTNTGELFF. CDR3 in DNA: TGCGCCAGCAGCTTGGCGGGAACGAACACCGGGGAGCTGTTTTTT.